The rows below give T cell receptor beta chains drawn from one sample of a study of T cell responses to AZD1222 COVID-19 vaccine. Measured with immunoSEQ multiplex PCR; TCRdb has only the in-frame clones, and not every one. The repertoire includes tens of thousands of clones, over 75% of them detected once, and just over 30% sits in the top ten. The sequencing here drew on peripheral blood, taken on day 0 of AZD1222 vaccination. These receptors all stem from an adult in good health. Both conserved end residues are part of each CDR3. The order of the fields is clone size, V gene, J gene, CDR3 length, D gene, CDR3 protein, CDR3 DNA. A D gene is named only where the DNA matches it firmly. Expanded clones get a size class; other rows say once, few or many, or leave the size out.

clone size: -; V gene: TRBV11-3; J gene: TRBJ2-4; CDR3 length: 16; D gene: TRBD1; CDR3 protein: CASSPGTGVAKNIQYF; CDR3 DNA: TGTGCCAGCAGCCCAGGGACAGGGGTGGCCAAAAACATTCAGTACTTC
clone size: -; V gene: TRBV2; J gene: TRBJ1-2; CDR3 length: 13; D gene: -; CDR3 protein: CASRIREPGGYTF; CDR3 DNA: TGTGCCAGCAGGATTCGGGAGCCAGGTGGCTACACCTTC
clone size: -; V gene: TRBV19; J gene: TRBJ2-7; CDR3 length: 15; D gene: TRBD2; CDR3 protein: CARNRAGKSSYEQYF; CDR3 DNA: TGTGCCAGGAATCGAGCGGGGAAGAGCTCCTACGAGCAGTACTTC
clone size: -; V gene: TRBV20-1; J gene: TRBJ2-7; CDR3 length: 11; D gene: -; CDR3 protein: CSARRPYEQYF; CDR3 DNA: TGCAGTGCTAGGCGCCCCTACGAGCAGTACTTC
clone size: once; V gene: TRBV28; J gene: TRBJ2-2; CDR3 length: 16; D gene: TRBD1; CDR3 protein: CASSEQGAGNTGELFF; CDR3 DNA: TGTGCCAGCAGTGAACAGGGGGCGGGGAACACCGGGGAGCTGTTTTTT
clone size: -; V gene: TRBV14; J gene: TRBJ2-5; CDR3 length: 14; D gene: TRBD1; CDR3 protein: CASSPPTGTETQYF; CDR3 DNA: TGTGCCAGCAGCCCACCGACAGGGACGGAGACCCAGTACTTC
clone size: -; V gene: TRBV6-4; J gene: TRBJ2-2; CDR3 length: 14; D gene: TRBD2; CDR3 protein: CASSAEGGNGELFF; CDR3 DNA: TGTGCCAGCAGTGCGGAGGGAGGGAACGGGGAGCTGTTTTTT
clone size: -; V gene: TRBV11-2; J gene: TRBJ2-1; CDR3 length: 12; D gene: -; CDR3 protein: CASSLDRREQFF; CDR3 DNA: TGTGCCAGCAGCCTTGACAGGCGGGAGCAGTTCTTC
clone size: -; V gene: TRBV21-1; J gene: TRBJ2-2; CDR3 length: 21; D gene: -; CDR3 protein: CASSDPRRTSGRTRVSGELFF; CDR3 DNA: TGTGCCAGCAGCGACCCACGGAGGACTAGCGGGAGGACTCGGGTCTCCGGGGAGCTGTTTTTT
clone size: -; V gene: TRBV2; J gene: TRBJ2-4; CDR3 length: 13; D gene: -; CDR3 protein: CASRGDTRPVQYF; CDR3 DNA: TGTGCCAGCAGAGGGGACACCCGCCCCGTTCAGTACTTC
clone size: -; V gene: TRBV5-1; J gene: TRBJ2-5; CDR3 length: 14; D gene: -; CDR3 protein: CASSLAGGQETQYF; CDR3 DNA: TGCGCCAGCAGCTTGGCTGGCGGACAAGAGACCCAGTACTTC
clone size: -; V gene: TRBV10-3; J gene: TRBJ2-3; CDR3 length: 20; D gene: TRBD2; CDR3 protein: CAISNARGLAGTGFTDTQYF; CDR3 DNA: TGTGCCATCAGTAATGCAAGAGGGCTAGCGGGCACCGGATTCACAGATACGCAGTATTTT
clone size: -; V gene: TRBV27; J gene: TRBJ1-2; CDR3 length: 15; D gene: TRBD1; CDR3 protein: CASSSTETGSDGYTF; CDR3 DNA: TGTGCCAGCAGTTCCACGGAGACAGGGTCCGATGGCTACACCTTC
clone size: -; V gene: TRBV6-5; J gene: TRBJ1-3; CDR3 length: 14; D gene: -; CDR3 protein: CASISTYSGNTIYF; CDR3 DNA: TGTGCCAGCATTTCGACTTACTCTGGAAACACCATATATTTT
clone size: -; V gene: TRBV20-1; J gene: TRBJ1-4; CDR3 length: 10; D gene: -; CDR3 protein: CSARYEKLFF; CDR3 DNA: TGCAGTGCTAGATATGAAAAACTGTTTTTT
clone size: -; V gene: TRBV6-5; J gene: TRBJ2-3; CDR3 length: 15; D gene: -; CDR3 protein: CASSYGADGTDTQYF; CDR3 DNA: TGTGCCAGCAGTTACGGTGCGGACGGCACAGATACGCAGTATTTT
clone size: -; V gene: TRBV18; J gene: TRBJ1-6; CDR3 length: 17; D gene: -; CDR3 protein: CASSPRTESSYNSPLHF; CDR3 DNA: TGTGCCAGCTCACCACGGACGGAGAGCTCCTATAATTCACCCCTCCACTTT
clone size: -; V gene: TRBV7-9; J gene: TRBJ2-7; CDR3 length: 18; D gene: TRBD2; CDR3 protein: CASSLPPGLAGVKYEQYF; CDR3 DNA: TGTGCCAGCAGCTTACCCCCGGGACTAGCGGGAGTGAAGTACGAGCAGTACTTC
clone size: -; V gene: TRBV28; J gene: TRBJ1-3; CDR3 length: 16; D gene: -; CDR3 protein: CASSTGGTLSGNTIYF; CDR3 DNA: TGTGCCAGCAGTACCGGTGGGACACTTTCTGGAAACACCATATATTTT
clone size: -; V gene: TRBV4-3; J gene: TRBJ1-2; CDR3 length: 13; D gene: -; CDR3 protein: CASSPQTNYGYTF; CDR3 DNA: TGCGCCAGCAGCCCCCAGACTAACTATGGCTACACCTTC
clone size: -; V gene: TRBV30; J gene: TRBJ1-4; CDR3 length: 18; D gene: -; CDR3 protein: CAWSLPSGRRLANEKLFF; CDR3 DNA: TGTGCCTGGAGTCTTCCTTCGGGCAGGCGTCTAGCTAATGAAAAACTGTTTTTT
clone size: -; V gene: TRBV14; J gene: TRBJ2-1; CDR3 length: 15; D gene: TRBD1; CDR3 protein: CASSPPGTAYNEQFF; CDR3 DNA: TGTGCCAGCAGCCCCCCCGGGACAGCGTACAATGAGCAGTTCTTC
clone size: -; V gene: TRBV27; J gene: TRBJ1-1; CDR3 length: 13; D gene: -; CDR3 protein: CASRGSWTTEAFF; CDR3 DNA: TGTGCCAGCAGAGGATCTTGGACCACTGAAGCTTTCTTT
clone size: -; V gene: TRBV28; J gene: TRBJ1-6; CDR3 length: 16; D gene: TRBD1; CDR3 protein: CASSPLTGTGFSPLHF; CDR3 DNA: TGTGCCAGCAGTCCACTCACCGGGACAGGATTTTCACCCCTCCACTTT
clone size: -; V gene: TRBV5-1; J gene: TRBJ1-5; CDR3 length: 18; D gene: TRBD1; CDR3 protein: CASSLGPGGTGSNQPQHF; CDR3 DNA: TGCGCCAGCAGCTTGGGCCCGGGAGGGACAGGGAGCAATCAGCCCCAGCATTTT
clone size: -; V gene: TRBV10-3; J gene: TRBJ1-4; CDR3 length: 15; D gene: -; CDR3 protein: CAISESGSTNEKLFF; CDR3 DNA: TGTGCCATCAGTGAGTCAGGGTCAACTAATGAAAAACTGTTTTTT
clone size: -; V gene: TRBV28; J gene: TRBJ2-1; CDR3 length: 15; D gene: -; CDR3 protein: CASSPPGLLYNEQFF; CDR3 DNA: TGTGCCAGCAGTCCCCCGGGGCTTCTCTACAATGAGCAGTTCTTC
clone size: -; V gene: TRBV7-9; J gene: TRBJ1-1; CDR3 length: 16; D gene: -; CDR3 protein: CASSLGGGGSTTEAFF; CDR3 DNA: TGTGCCAGCAGCTTAGGGGGTGGAGGGTCCACCACTGAAGCTTTCTTT
clone size: -; V gene: TRBV9; J gene: TRBJ1-3; CDR3 length: 16; D gene: TRBD1; CDR3 protein: CASSVGGQDSGNTIYF; CDR3 DNA: TGTGCCAGCAGCGTAGGGGGACAGGACTCTGGAAACACCATATATTTT
clone size: -; V gene: TRBV7-9; J gene: TRBJ2-2; CDR3 length: 16; D gene: -; CDR3 protein: CASSLLGVVRTGELFF; CDR3 DNA: TGTGCCAGCAGCTTATTGGGGGTGGTTCGCACCGGGGAGCTGTTTTTT
clone size: -; V gene: TRBV19; J gene: TRBJ1-2; CDR3 length: 15; D gene: TRBD1; CDR3 protein: CASSIGDRGFHGYTF; CDR3 DNA: TGTGCCAGTAGTATAGGGGACAGGGGGTTCCATGGCTACACCTTC
clone size: -; V gene: TRBV5-1; J gene: TRBJ2-7; CDR3 length: 16; D gene: TRBD2; CDR3 protein: CASSLAVREGSYEQYF; CDR3 DNA: TGCGCCAGCAGCTTGGCCGTTCGGGAGGGCTCCTACGAGCAGTACTTC
clone size: -; V gene: TRBV28; J gene: TRBJ2-2; CDR3 length: 19; D gene: TRBD1; CDR3 protein: CASSGDRGRRSGSTGELFF; CDR3 DNA: TGTGCCAGCAGCGGGGACAGGGGGCGCAGGAGCGGGAGTACCGGGGAGCTGTTTTTT
clone size: -; V gene: TRBV30; J gene: TRBJ1-1; CDR3 length: 15; D gene: TRBD1; CDR3 protein: CAWSTGTGMNTEAFF; CDR3 DNA: TGTGCCTGGAGTACCGGGACAGGAATGAACACTGAAGCTTTCTTT
clone size: -; V gene: TRBV6-6; J gene: TRBJ1-1; CDR3 length: 16; D gene: -; CDR3 protein: CASSPRDTRGNTEAFF; CDR3 DNA: TGTGCCAGCAGTCCACGGGACACAAGAGGGAACACTGAAGCTTTCTTT
clone size: -; V gene: TRBV7-9; J gene: TRBJ2-3; CDR3 length: 14; D gene: TRBD2; CDR3 protein: CASSFGLASATQYF; CDR3 DNA: TGTGCCAGCAGCTTCGGACTAGCGTCGGCTACGCAGTATTTT
clone size: -; V gene: TRBV7-9; J gene: TRBJ2-1; CDR3 length: 14; D gene: TRBD2; CDR3 protein: CASSPLGREREQFF; CDR3 DNA: TGTGCCAGCAGCCCCCTCGGGCGGGAGCGCGAGCAGTTCTTC
clone size: -; V gene: TRBV29-1; J gene: TRBJ1-1; CDR3 length: 13; D gene: -; CDR3 protein: CSVGTDLGTEAFF; CDR3 DNA: TGCAGCGTAGGGACCGATTTAGGCACTGAAGCTTTCTTT
clone size: -; V gene: TRBV7-9; J gene: TRBJ1-1; CDR3 length: 15; D gene: TRBD1; CDR3 protein: CASSTGQAVNTEAFF; CDR3 DNA: TGTGCCAGCAGCACTGGACAGGCTGTGAACACTGAAGCTTTCTTT
clone size: -; V gene: TRBV9; J gene: TRBJ1-1; CDR3 length: 15; D gene: TRBD1; CDR3 protein: CASSGQTGGATEAFF; CDR3 DNA: TGTGCCAGCAGCGGCCAAACAGGGGGCGCGACTGAAGCTTTCTTT
clone size: -; V gene: TRBV6-5; J gene: TRBJ2-6; CDR3 length: 16; D gene: TRBD1; CDR3 protein: CASSLDRGAGANVLTF; CDR3 DNA: TGTGCCAGCAGTTTGGACAGGGGGGCTGGGGCCAACGTCCTGACTTTC
clone size: -; V gene: TRBV6-5; J gene: TRBJ1-5; CDR3 length: 14; D gene: TRBD1; CDR3 protein: CASSLNRGVEPQHF; CDR3 DNA: TGTGCCAGCAGCTTAAACAGGGGGGTTGAGCCCCAGCATTTT
clone size: -; V gene: TRBV5-1; J gene: TRBJ2-3; CDR3 length: 14; D gene: TRBD2; CDR3 protein: CASSRTSGGDTQYF; CDR3 DNA: TGCGCCAGCAGCAGGACTAGCGGGGGGGATACGCAGTATTTT
clone size: once; V gene: TRBV7-9; J gene: TRBJ2-5; CDR3 length: 15; D gene: -; CDR3 protein: CASSLGEAGKETQYF; CDR3 DNA: TGTGCCAGCAGCTTAGGGGAGGCAGGAAAAGAGACCCAGTACTTC
clone size: -; V gene: TRBV5-5; J gene: TRBJ2-7; CDR3 length: 15; D gene: TRBD2; CDR3 protein: CASSLRLAASYEQYF; CDR3 DNA: TGTGCCAGCAGCTTGAGACTAGCGGCCTCCTACGAGCAGTACTTC
clone size: -; V gene: TRBV4-1; J gene: TRBJ1-3; CDR3 length: 16; D gene: -; CDR3 protein: CASSPGVGNSGNTIYF; CDR3 DNA: TGCGCCAGCAGCCCGGGGGTGGGGAACTCTGGAAACACCATATATTTT
clone size: -; V gene: TRBV12-3/TRBV12-4; J gene: TRBJ1-2; CDR3 length: 13; D gene: -; CDR3 protein: CASSLVGYTGYTF; CDR3 DNA: TGTGCCAGCAGTTTAGTGGGGTACACTGGCTACACCTTC
clone size: -; V gene: TRBV6-5; J gene: TRBJ2-3; CDR3 length: 15; D gene: TRBD2; CDR3 protein: CASSPLAGVTDTQYF; CDR3 DNA: TGTGCCAGCAGCCCACTAGCGGGAGTAACAGATACGCAGTATTTT
clone size: -; V gene: TRBV27; J gene: TRBJ1-4; CDR3 length: 13; D gene: -; CDR3 protein: CASSSRPNEKLFF; CDR3 DNA: TGTGCCAGCAGTTCGCGACCTAATGAAAAACTGTTTTTT
clone size: -; V gene: TRBV6-4; J gene: TRBJ2-7; CDR3 length: 15; D gene: TRBD2; CDR3 protein: CASSEKGGPSYEQYF; CDR3 DNA: TGTGCCAGCAGTGAAAAGGGAGGGCCTTCCTACGAGCAGTACTTC
clone size: -; V gene: TRBV29-1; J gene: TRBJ2-7; CDR3 length: 14; D gene: TRBD1; CDR3 protein: CSVEDRGSSYEQYF; CDR3 DNA: TGCAGCGTTGAGGACAGGGGGTCGTCCTACGAGCAGTACTTC
clone size: -; V gene: TRBV9; J gene: TRBJ1-6; CDR3 length: 15; D gene: -; CDR3 protein: CASSVAGVSSSPLHF; CDR3 DNA: TGTGCCAGCAGCGTAGCAGGGGTATCCAGCTCACCCCTCCACTTT
clone size: -; V gene: TRBV6-5; J gene: TRBJ2-7; CDR3 length: 14; D gene: TRBD1; CDR3 protein: CASSITGQGYEQYF; CDR3 DNA: TGTGCCAGCAGTATTACAGGACAGGGCTACGAGCAGTACTTC
clone size: once; V gene: TRBV30; J gene: TRBJ1-1; CDR3 length: 16; D gene: TRBD1; CDR3 protein: CAWSTGVGGPNTEAFF; CDR3 DNA: TGTGCCTGGTCGACAGGGGTCGGAGGGCCTAACACTGAAGCTTTCTTT
clone size: -; V gene: TRBV14; J gene: TRBJ2-3; CDR3 length: 16; D gene: TRBD2; CDR3 protein: CASSQTSGSPTDTQYF; CDR3 DNA: TGTGCCAGCAGCCAGACTAGCGGCTCTCCCACAGATACGCAGTATTTT
clone size: -; V gene: TRBV7-9; J gene: TRBJ1-2; CDR3 length: 14; D gene: -; CDR3 protein: CASSLPGVGWGYTF; CDR3 DNA: TGTGCCAGCAGCTTACCGGGGGTAGGATGGGGCTACACCTTC
clone size: -; V gene: TRBV5-1; J gene: TRBJ2-5; CDR3 length: 14; D gene: TRBD2; CDR3 protein: CASSQGRGGETQYF; CDR3 DNA: TGCGCCAGCAGCCAGGGACGGGGAGGGGAGACCCAGTACTTC